This passage covers 24 T cell receptor beta chains from one sample sequenced in a study of Ad26.COV2.S vaccination and SARS-CoV-2 variants. Treatment indicated: 15 to 20 received Ad26.COV2.S at low or high dose, single or two shots; about 5 received placebo; per-sample allocation not given. Sampling was performed 63 days after the first vaccine or placebo injection. Data came from immunoSEQ multiplex PCR; TCRdb stores just in-frame clones and leaves some out. The sample records hundreds of thousands of clones, roughly nine tenths being singletons. Sequences were derived from peripheral blood, sampled in a trial of Ad26.COV2.S vaccine versus placebo. These receptors were obtained from a person aged 18-65 years who received the Ad26.COV2.S COVID-19 vaccine or a placebo.

The rearrangement uses TRBV4-2 and TRBJ2-5; TRBD1 might be the D (6 bases). Germline loops: CDR1 LGHNA, CDR2 YNFKEQ. The CDR3 length is 13 residues. The V end was cut by 0 bases, the J end by 14 bases, with 16 bases between. The CDR3 nucleotides read TGTGCCAGCAGCCAAGATCTCAACAGGGCGGCCTACTTC. Protein sequence: CASSQDLNRAAYF.

The CDR3 coding sequence is TGTGCCAGCAGCTTAGTTGGGGGTTCGACCGGGGAGCTGTTTTTT. It encodes CASSLVGGSTGELFF. This chain connects TRBV7-9 to TRBJ2-2, with D perhaps being TRBD1 or TRBD2 (5 bases each). The V end lost 1 base, the J end lost 5 bases, and 11 bases lay between the germline ends. This CDR3 has 15 amino acids. Per germline, CDR1 SEHNR and CDR2 FQNEAQ (reference sequence).

About this clone itself: Other DNA sequences in the sample encode the same CDR3. The CDR3 loop is CASSLGGTNTGELFF. The CDR3 region has the DNA TGTGCCAGCAGCTTAGGGGGAACCAACACCGGGGAGCTGTTTTTT. V is TRBV11-3 and J is TRBJ2-2; D gene ambiguous. This CDR3 contains 15 residues. V was cut by 1 base and J by 2 bases, with 8 bases left in between. Germline loops: CDR1 SGHNT, CDR2 YENEEA.

This clone was seen a single time. V usage is TRBV27 and J usage is TRBJ1-6, with D unclear. The ends were cut back, 7 bases at V and 10 bases at J, with 20 bases in the middle. CDR1 and CDR2 from the germline V gene are MNHEY and SMNVEV (reference sequence). There are 15 residues in the CDR3. The DNA of the CDR3 is TGTGCCAGCACCCAACTCCCTTCGGGAAGGTCACCCCTCCACTTT. Its translation is CASTQLPSGRSPLHF.

The chain joins TRBV6-2 or TRBV6-3 to TRBJ1-5, with TRBD1 matching 9 bases. CDR1 and CDR2 (germline): MNHEY, SVGEGT. V lost 0 bases and J lost 7; bases outside the gene matches: 4. The CDR3 extends over 15 amino acids. The CDR3 protein is CASSYSRDREQPQHF. The CDR3 DNA reads TGTGCCAGCAGTTACTCGAGGGACAGGGAACAGCCCCAGCATTTT.

Here the CDR3 DNA reads TGTGCCAGCAGCTTTAACTTAAGTCCGTTCATCGAGCAGTACGTC. It encodes CASSFNLSPFIEQYV. J is TRBJ2-7 and V is TRBV5-6; no clear D. There are 15 residues in the CDR3. The V gene's germline CDR1 is SGHDT and CDR2 YYEEEE. Trimming cost V 2 bases and J 6 bases, with 18 bases left between them.

The chain links TRBV19 to TRBJ1-3; D perhaps matches TRBD1 (5 bases). Germline-derived CDR1 and CDR2 are LNHDA and SQIVND (reference sequence). The length of the CDR3 is 16 residues. V dropped 3 bases and J dropped 0 bases, with 12 bases sitting between them. The CDR3 DNA follows: TGTGCCAGTAGTATGGGGTTCAGGGACTCTGGAAACACCATATATTTT. Amino acid sequence: CASSMGFRDSGNTIYF.

This chain uses TRBV6-6 with TRBJ1-2; D is uncertain. This CDR3 is 13 amino acids long. Germline V CDR1 and CDR2: MNHNY, SVGAGI (reference sequence). V lost 6 bases to trimming and J lost 2 bases, with 10 bases between them. CDR3: CASSPRQNYGYTF. DNA of the CDR3: TGTGCCAGCAGCCCTCGTCAGAACTATGGCTACACCTTC.

J is TRBJ1-4 and V is TRBV5-4, with D perhaps matching TRBD1 (5 bases). V was shortened by 4 bases and J by 3 bases, with 10 bases between the two germline ends. The CDR3 totals 14 residues. Per the germline V gene, CDR1 is SGHNT and CDR2 is YYREEE (reference sequence). For the CDR3, the DNA is TGTGCCAGCAGCCTACAGGCTTCTAATGAAAAACTGTTTTTT. Residues: CASSLQASNEKLFF.

This clone was detected once. The chain is built from TRBV9 and TRBJ2-5; D is unresolved. CDR3 length: 13 amino acids. The germline V gene has CDR1 SGDLS and CDR2 YYNGEE. V gave up 3 bases and J gave up 0 bases, with 6 bases separating them. Here the CDR3 reads CASSASNQETQYF. The CDR3 bases are TGTGCCAGCAGCGCCTCGAACCAAGAGACCCAGTACTTC.

This clone was observed once. The CDR3 is CASSLGTANTEAFF. CDR3 sequence (DNA): TGCGCCAGCAGCCTGGGAACAGCGAACACTGAAGCTTTCTTT. V gene TRBV5-1 combines with J gene TRBJ1-1, with D uncertain. Germline CDR1 SGHRS, CDR2 YFSETQ. There are 14 residues in the CDR3. The V and J ends lost 4 bases and 1 base respectively, with 11 bases between them.

The chain links TRBV5-1 to TRBJ2-1, with TRBD1 identical over 7 bases. CDR3 length: 14 residues. Germline V lookup: CDR1 SGHRS, CDR2 YFSETQ. The junction had 6 bases not matched to a gene; V was cut back by 1 base and J by 8 bases. The CDR3 sequence: CASSLQGERYEQFF. The CDR3 bases are TGCGCCAGCAGCTTGCAGGGGGAGAGGTATGAGCAGTTCTTC.

This chain connects TRBV7-2 to TRBJ1-3; D not certain. The CDR3 has 13 amino acids. The germline CDR1 and CDR2 sequences are SGHTA and FQGNSA. V was cut by 3 bases and J by 4 bases, with 7 bases left in between. The CDR3 DNA reads TGTGCCAGCAGCTTTCGAAACGGAAACACCATATATTTT. It yields the protein CASSFRNGNTIYF.

The CDR3 loop is CASSTRRDSYEQYF. The CDR3 nucleotides are TGTGCCAGCAGTACGAGACGGGACTCCTACGAGCAGTACTTC. This chain uses TRBV6-2 or TRBV6-3 with TRBJ2-7; D is perhaps TRBD2 (5 bases). V was clipped by 5 bases and J by 0 bases, with 11 bases between them. This CDR3 has 14 residues. The germline gives CDR1 MNHEY, CDR2 SVGEGT.

The chain couples TRBV7-2 to TRBJ1-6; 8 positions match TRBD1. This CDR3 contains 15 residues. V was pared by 4 bases and J by 7 bases, with 6 bases of the junction left unmatched. Germline lookup yields CDR1 SGHTA and CDR2 FQGNSA. CDR3 DNA sequence: TGTGCCAGCAGCTCCCAACAGGGGGGGAATTCACCCCTCCACTTT. Its translation: CASSSQQGGNSPLHF.

This clone was seen a single time. The J gene is TRBJ2-7, the V gene TRBV7-2, with D unclear. The CDR3 contains 15 residues. Deletions cut 1 base from V and 0 bases from J, with 10 bases between. Germline-derived CDR1 and CDR2 are SGHTA and FQGNSA. This chain's CDR3 is CASSLDPESSYEQYV. The CDR3 coding sequence is TGTGCCAGCAGCTTAGACCCGGAAAGCTCCTACGAGCAGTACGTC.

V gene TRBV2 combines with J gene TRBJ2-1; 9 positions match TRBD2. The CDR3 runs to 15 residues. V trimming: 6 bases; J trimming: 2 bases; junction bases outside the gene matches: 5. From germline, CDR1 is SNHLY and CDR2 FYNNEI. CDR3 sequence reads: CASSVAGAPYNEQFF. For the CDR3, the DNA is TGTGCCAGCAGCGTAGCGGGAGCCCCCTACAATGAGCAGTTCTTC.

This clone was recorded only once. The rearrangement joins TRBV5-4 to TRBJ2-2, with TRBD2 matching 12 bases. The germline V gene has CDR1 SGHNT and CDR2 YYREEE (reference sequence). The CDR3 length is 14 residues. V lost 3 bases, J lost 11 bases, and 5 bases stayed unmatched. In nucleotides, the CDR3 is TGTGCCAGCAGCTCGGGACTAGCGGGCTCCGAGCTGTTTTTT. Encoded protein: CASSSGLAGSELFF.

This clone has only a few counts. Other nucleotide sequences from this sample produce the same CDR3. The chain joins TRBV18 to TRBJ1-5; D is uncertain. CDR1 and CDR2 from the germline V gene are KGHSH and LQKENI. The CDR3 contains 15 residues. The V gene lost 2 bases and the J gene lost 3 bases, with 11 bases spanning the gap. The CDR3 here is CASSPVGGNNQPQHF. The CDR3 nucleotides are TGTGCCAGCTCACCAGTAGGCGGGAACAATCAGCCCCAGCATTTT.

The V and J genes are TRBV21-1 and TRBJ2-7. TRBV21-1 is recorded as a pseudogene. CDR3 size: 14 residues. CDR3 sequence: CASSTPGDSFGQYF. DNA for the CDR3: TGTGCCAGCAGCACCCCAGGGGACTCGTTCGGGCAGTACTTC.

The rearrangement joins TRBV28 to TRBJ2-3, with D perhaps given as TRBD1 or TRBD2 (5 bases each). Germline V gene lookup returns CDR1 MDHEN and CDR2 SYDVKM. Trimming left V 6 bases short and J 2 bases short, with 12 bases between. The CDR3 is made up of 14 amino acids. CDR3: CASRDWGTTDTQYF. In DNA, the CDR3 is TGTGCCAGCAGGGACTGGGGGACCACAGATACGCAGTATTTT.

The V call is TRBV5-4, the J call TRBJ2-2; 7 bases are a match to TRBD1. Germline-derived CDR1 and CDR2 are SGHNT and YYREEE (reference sequence). V lost 3 bases to trimming and J lost 7 bases; unmatched junction nucleotides: 6. The CDR3 extends over 14 amino acids. CDR3 DNA: TGTGCCAGCAGCTCCGGACAGGTTGGCGGGGAGCTGTTTTTT. Translating it yields CASSSGQVGGELFF.

The gene calls are TRBV5-5 and TRBJ1-1; D call uncertain. This CDR3 region has 15 residues. CDR1 is SGHKS and CDR2 is YYEKEE in the germline V gene (reference sequence). Trimming took 0 bases from V and 11 from J, leaving 20 bases between them. CDR3 loop: CASSLAPGEAAAAFF. The CDR3 nucleotides read TGTGCCAGCAGCTTGGCTCCCGGGGAGGCGGCGGCGGCTTTCTTT.

The rearrangement uses TRBV7-2 and TRBJ2-5; D may be TRBD2 (5 bases). This CDR3 comprises 12 residues. V lost 1 base, J lost 9 bases, and 9 bases lay in between. Germline assignment: CDR1 SGHTA and CDR2 FQGNSA. Here the CDR3 DNA reads TGTGCCAGCAGCTTAGAGCCCGGGGCCCAGTACTTC. Translation: CASSLEPGAQYF.